One and the same sample provided the 16 T cell receptor beta chains below, sequenced in a study of blood T cell repertoires in COVID-19. Data came from immunoSEQ multiplex PCR; TCRdb stores just in-frame clones and leaves some out. The sample records 95,000 to 150,000 clones, around 82% being singletons. The specimen was peripheral blood. The receptors stem from a man aged 25 to 45 with COVID-19, enrolled during active disease.

This clone was detected only a few times. J is TRBJ1-5 and V is TRBV7-8; the match to TRBD1 covers 8 bases. There are 16 residues in the CDR3. Germline V CDR1 and CDR2: SGHVS, FQNEAQ. The trim removed 4 bases at V and 8 bases at J, leaving 13 bases unmatched. CDR3 sequence reads: CASSSFRGRTGKPQHF. The DNA of the CDR3 is TGTGCCAGCAGCTCTTTCAGGGGGCGAACAGGCAAGCCCCAGCATTTT.

The V gene is TRBV11-2, the J gene TRBJ2-7; TRBD1 is a possible D gene (5 bases). Per germline, CDR1 SGHAT and CDR2 FQNNGV. The CDR3 has 12 residues. V was trimmed by 5 bases and J by 5 bases, leaving 10 bases between them. This CDR3 reads CASSLRRDEQYF. CDR3 coding DNA: TGTGCCAGCAGCCTCCGCAGGGACGAGCAGTACTTC.

The rearrangement uses TRBV19 and TRBJ2-1; TRBD2 matches 7 bases. The CDR3 length is 17 residues. J gave up 0 bases and V 5 bases, and 10 bases lay outside the gene matches. Germline CDR1 LNHDA, CDR2 SQIVND (reference sequence). CDR3 nucleotides: TGTGCCAGTAGTGTAGTTTCCGGGGGGAGCTCCTACAATGAGCAGTTCTTC. Translated: CASSVVSGGSSYNEQFF. Full variable domain (rest looked up from reference TRBV19 and TRBJ2-1): DGGITQSPKYLFRKEGQNVTLSCEQNLNHDAMYWYRQDPGQGLRLIYYSQIVNDFQKGDIAEGYSVSREKKESFPLTVTSAQKNPTAFYLCASSVVSGGSSYNEQFFGPGTRLTVL.

The chain links TRBV28 to TRBJ2-1; no clear D. CDR3 length: 12 residues. Germline CDR1 reads MDHEN; CDR2 reads SYDVKM. V lost 8 bases and J lost 4, with 9 bases in between. CDR3 sequence (DNA): TGTGCCAGCTTTTCTAATTACAATGAGCAGTTCTTC. Translated: CASFSNYNEQFF.

The CDR3 here is CASSYGQVRYNSPLHF. The CDR3 region has the DNA TGTGCCAGCAGTTACGGACAGGTCCGCTATAATTCACCCCTCCACTTT. The rearrangement uses TRBV6-5 and TRBJ1-6; TRBD1 aligns across 7 bases. Trimming cost V 2 bases and J 3 bases; bases outside gene matches: 4. Germline CDR1 reads MNHEY; CDR2 reads SVGAGI. This CDR3 is built from 16 residues.

The chain employs TRBV6-1 and TRBJ2-3; D unclear. Germline V gives CDR1 MNHNS, CDR2 SASEGT. Between the trimmed V and J ends, which lost 2 bases and 4 bases, there was a span of 7 bases. CDR3 length: 13 amino acids. The CDR3 spells CASSESQSDTQYF. The CDR3 region has the DNA TGTGCCAGCAGTGAATCCCAATCAGATACGCAGTATTTT.

The rearrangement joins TRBV4-1 to TRBJ2-7, with 9 bases lining up with TRBD1. CDR3 length equals 16 residues. Per germline, CDR1 MGHRA and CDR2 YSYEKL. J was trimmed by 3 bases and V by 3 bases; bases with no gene match: 9. CDR3 bases: TGCGCCAGCAGCCACCTCCCGGGACAGGGACTCTACGAGCAGTACTTC. Residues: CASSHLPGQGLYEQYF.

The chain recombines TRBV27 with TRBJ2-7; 8 bases are a match to TRBD2. The CDR3 totals 13 residues. Germline CDR1 MNHEY, CDR2 SMNVEV (reference sequence). V shed 6 bases, J shed 3 bases, and the junction held 4 bases outside the gene matches. The CDR3 sequence is CASSPGLGYEQYF. CDR3 in DNA: TGTGCCAGCAGCCCGGGACTAGGCTACGAGCAGTACTTC.

V is TRBV6-2 or TRBV6-3 and J is TRBJ1-1, with no clear D. The CDR3 runs to 13 residues. V dropped 6 bases and J dropped 5 bases, with 13 bases sitting between them. Germline V gives CDR1 MNHEY, CDR2 SVGEGT. This CDR3 reads CASSQPPGTEAFF. The CDR3 nucleotides are TGTGCCAGCAGCCAGCCCCCCGGGACTGAAGCTTTCTTT.

This clone showed up just once. Other DNA sequences in the same sample also yield this CDR3. The V call is TRBV6-5, the J call TRBJ1-1; D is unresolved. V was clipped by 2 bases and J by 1 base, with 8 bases between them. The CDR3 sequence is 14 residues long. Germline loops: CDR1 MNHEY, CDR2 SVGAGI. The CDR3: CASSYNSQNTEAFF. CDR3 coding DNA: TGTGCCAGCAGTTACAACAGCCAGAACACTGAAGCTTTCTTT.

The chain combines TRBV4-2 with TRBJ2-7; maybe TRBD1 (8 bases). CDR1 and CDR2 from the germline V gene are LGHNA and YNFKEQ. This CDR3 has 15 residues. The V end was cut by 4 bases, the J end by 4 bases, with 17 bases between. CDR3 nucleotide sequence: TGTGCCAGCAGCCCCACACAGGGGGGGAATTACGAGCAGTACTTC. Translating it yields CASSPTQGGNYEQYF.

This clone was counted between two and nine times. The CDR3 DNA reads TGTGCCAGCAGAACAGGGGACGGGGAGACCCAGTACTTC. Translating it yields CASRTGDGETQYF. This chain joins TRBV12-3 or TRBV12-4 and TRBJ2-5, with 7 nucleotides matching TRBD1. V shed 6 bases and J 5 bases; nucleotides not matched to a gene: 6. The CDR3 is 13 residues long.

The sample holds a few counts of this clone. This chain joins TRBV2 and TRBJ2-5, with 9 bases matching TRBD1. The germline V gene encodes CDR1 SNHLY and CDR2 FYNNEI. V gave up 1 base and J gave up 9 bases; unmatched junction bases: 12. The length of the CDR3 is 16 residues. CDR3 in DNA: TGTGCCAGCAGTGAAGAAGACGCGCACAGGGGGCAGTCCCAGTACTTC. Residues: CASSEEDAHRGQSQYF.

The chain recombines TRBV30 with TRBJ1-5; perhaps TRBD1 as D (6 bases). The CDR3 length is 14 residues. CDR1 and CDR2 (germline): GTSNPN, SVGIG (reference sequence). The germline V and J ends were trimmed by 2 bases and 5 bases, with 13 bases remaining between them. The DNA for the CDR3 is TGTGCCTGGAGTTTGTGGGACACAGATCAGCCCCAGCATTTT. The encoded protein is CAWSLWDTDQPQHF. The variable domain in full, with the rest retrieved from reference TRBV30 and TRBJ1-5, is SQTIHQWPATLVQPVGSPLSLECTVEGTSNPNLYWYRQAAGRGLQLLFYSVGIGQISSEVPQNLSASRPQDRQFILSSKKLLLSDSGFYLCAWSLWDTDQPQHFGDGTRLSIL.

V gene TRBV7-2 combines with J gene TRBJ2-1, with 7 bases lining up with TRBD1. The CDR3 has 17 amino acids. After removal of 2 bases from V and 2 bases from J, the junction contained 9 bases not matched to a gene. Germline CDR1 and CDR2: SGHTA and FQGNSA. Here the CDR3 reads CASSLWGSGQPYNEQFF. DNA for the CDR3: TGTGCCAGCAGCTTATGGGGGTCGGGACAGCCCTACAATGAGCAGTTCTTC.

This rearrangement joins TRBV12-3 or TRBV12-4 to TRBJ1-1, with D unclear. This CDR3 is built from 12 residues. Trimming pared 6 bases from V and 5 bases from J, leaving 10 bases between. Here the CDR3 reads CASSSPRTEAFF. The CDR3 region has the DNA TGTGCCAGCAGCTCCCCGAGGACTGAAGCTTTCTTT.